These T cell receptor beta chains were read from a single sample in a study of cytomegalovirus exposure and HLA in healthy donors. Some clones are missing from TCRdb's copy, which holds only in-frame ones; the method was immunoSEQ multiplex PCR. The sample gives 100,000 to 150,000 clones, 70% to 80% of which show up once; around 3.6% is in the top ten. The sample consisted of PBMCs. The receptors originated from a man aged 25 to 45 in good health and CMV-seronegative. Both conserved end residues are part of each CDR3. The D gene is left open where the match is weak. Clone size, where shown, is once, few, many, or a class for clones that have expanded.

CDR3 protein: CASSLDWASGRGNEQFF
CDR3 DNA: TGTGCCAGCAGCTTAGATTGGGCTAGCGGGAGAGGTAATGAGCAGTTCTTC
D gene: TRBD2
J gene: TRBJ2-1
clone size: .
V gene: TRBV7-9

CDR3 protein: CASSSPQGNTEAFF
CDR3 DNA: TGTGCCAGCAGTTCGCCGCAGGGGAACACTGAAGCTTTCTTT
D gene: .
J gene: TRBJ1-1
clone size: .
V gene: TRBV6-5

CDR3 protein: CASSAGTSVRGRQFF
CDR3 DNA: TGTGCCAGCAGTGCCGGGACTAGCGTTAGGGGGAGGCAGTTCTTC
D gene: TRBD2
J gene: TRBJ2-1
clone size: .
V gene: TRBV6-1

CDR3 protein: CAWSVDSYGYTF
CDR3 DNA: TGTGCCTGGAGTGTAGACTCATATGGCTACACCTTC
D gene: .
J gene: TRBJ1-2
clone size: .
V gene: TRBV30

CDR3 protein: CASSFQGMETQYF
CDR3 DNA: TGTGCCAGCAGCTTCCAGGGAATGGAGACCCAGTACTTC
D gene: .
J gene: TRBJ2-5
clone size: .
V gene: TRBV5-8

CDR3 protein: CAWSRLAGGETQYF
CDR3 DNA: TGTGCCTGGAGTCGGCTAGCGGGGGGTGAGACCCAGTACTTC
D gene: TRBD2
J gene: TRBJ2-5
clone size: once
V gene: TRBV30

CDR3 protein: CASSLAVGQLTYEQYF
CDR3 DNA: TGTGCCAGCAGCTTGGCCGTGGGACAGCTTACCTACGAGCAGTACTTC
D gene: TRBD1
J gene: TRBJ2-7
clone size: few
V gene: TRBV5-4

CDR3 protein: CASSPSISGWVRTQYF
CDR3 DNA: TGTGCCAGCAGCCCCTCGATTAGCGGGTGGGTGCGTACGCAGTATTTT
D gene: TRBD2
J gene: TRBJ2-3
clone size: .
V gene: TRBV9

CDR3 protein: CASSQEQGANTIYF
CDR3 DNA: TGCGCCAGCAGCCAAGAACAGGGGGCTAACACCATATATTTT
D gene: TRBD1
J gene: TRBJ1-3
clone size: .
V gene: TRBV4-1

CDR3 protein: CASSPPGQGYEQYF
CDR3 DNA: TGTGCCAGCAGTCCTCCGGGACAGGGGTACGAGCAGTACTTC
D gene: TRBD1
J gene: TRBJ2-7
clone size: .
V gene: TRBV7-9

CDR3 protein: CASSIQGDEKLFF
CDR3 DNA: TGTGCCAGTAGTATCCAGGGGGACGAAAAACTGTTTTTT
D gene: TRBD1
J gene: TRBJ1-4
clone size: few
V gene: TRBV19

CDR3 protein: CASSLWRVQRYTEAFF
CDR3 DNA: TGTGCCAGCAGCCTCTGGAGGGTACAGAGATACACTGAAGCTTTCTTT
D gene: .
J gene: TRBJ1-1
clone size: .
V gene: TRBV21-1

CDR3 protein: CASTPPQGTNEKLFF
CDR3 DNA: TGTGCCAGCACCCCGCCGCAGGGCACTAATGAAAAACTGTTTTTT
D gene: .
J gene: TRBJ1-4
clone size: few
V gene: TRBV2

CDR3 protein: CASSSPGQGQETQYF
CDR3 DNA: TGTGCCAGCAGTTCCCCTGGACAGGGGCAAGAGACCCAGTACTTC
D gene: TRBD1
J gene: TRBJ2-5
clone size: few
V gene: TRBV6-5

CDR3 protein: CASSFGRGGNQPQHF
CDR3 DNA: TGTGCCAGCAGTTTCGGAAGGGGTGGTAATCAGCCCCAGCATTTT
D gene: .
J gene: TRBJ1-5
clone size: once
V gene: TRBV28

CDR3 protein: CASSQDWGQNNEQFF
CDR3 DNA: TGCGCCAGCAGCCAAGATTGGGGACAGAACAATGAGCAGTTCTTC
D gene: TRBD1
J gene: TRBJ2-1
clone size: .
V gene: TRBV4-1

CDR3 protein: CASSYPHKRTEAFF
CDR3 DNA: TGTGCCAGTAGTTACCCACACAAGCGAACTGAAGCTTTCTTT
D gene: .
J gene: TRBJ1-1
clone size: .
V gene: TRBV19

CDR3 protein: CASSLLYDQPQHF
CDR3 DNA: TGTGCCAGCAGCCTATTATATGATCAGCCCCAGCATTTT
D gene: .
J gene: TRBJ1-5
clone size: .
V gene: TRBV7-9

CDR3 protein: CASRGGEAGNQPQHF
CDR3 DNA: TGTGCCAGTAGAGGGGGGGAGGCCGGGAATCAGCCCCAGCATTTT
D gene: .
J gene: TRBJ1-5
clone size: few
V gene: TRBV19

CDR3 protein: CASSLARKEQFF
CDR3 DNA: TGTGCCAGCAGCTTAGCCAGAAAGGAGCAGTTCTTC
D gene: .
J gene: TRBJ2-1
clone size: once
V gene: TRBV7-6

CDR3 protein: CASSFIRTLNTGELFF
CDR3 DNA: TGTGCCAGCAGCTTTATCCGGACACTGAACACCGGGGAGCTGTTTTTT
D gene: .
J gene: TRBJ2-2
clone size: once
V gene: TRBV7-9

CDR3 protein: CASSQTTGVLRAFF
CDR3 DNA: TGTGCCAGCAGTCAAACGACAGGGGTGTTGAGGGCTTTCTTT
D gene: TRBD1
J gene: TRBJ1-1
clone size: .
V gene: TRBV6-5

CDR3 protein: CASSQEIGTSGNEQFF
CDR3 DNA: TGCGCCAGCAGCCAAGAAATAGGGACTAGTGGCAATGAGCAGTTCTTC
D gene: TRBD2
J gene: TRBJ2-1
clone size: .
V gene: TRBV4-1

CDR3 protein: CASSEAARDYLYF
CDR3 DNA: TGTGCCAGCAGTGAAGCGGCTCGGGACTACCTGTATTTT
D gene: TRBD2
J gene: TRBJ2-3
clone size: .
V gene: TRBV6-1

CDR3 protein: CASSLGGSLEQYF
CDR3 DNA: TGTGCCAGCAGCTTGGGCGGATCCCTCGAGCAGTACTTC
D gene: .
J gene: TRBJ2-7
clone size: .
V gene: TRBV5-6

CDR3 protein: CASSSQGRIQFF
CDR3 DNA: TGTGCCAGCAGTTCGCAGGGGCGAATCCAGTTCTTC
D gene: .
J gene: TRBJ2-1
clone size: .
V gene: TRBV27

CDR3 protein: CASSKGGNSEPSGNTIYF
CDR3 DNA: TGTGCCAGCAGCAAAGGCGGGAACTCTGAGCCCTCTGGAAACACCATATATTTT
D gene: .
J gene: TRBJ1-3
clone size: .
V gene: TRBV21-1

CDR3 protein: CASSLGAGGPEEQFF
CDR3 DNA: TGTGCCAGCAGCTTAGGAGCGGGAGGGCCGGAGGAGCAGTTCTTC
D gene: TRBD2
J gene: TRBJ2-1
clone size: .
V gene: TRBV11-3

CDR3 protein: CASSEPVSGRAGKDTQYF
CDR3 DNA: TGTGCCAGCAGTGAACCCGTAAGCGGGAGGGCCGGGAAAGATACGCAGTATTTT
D gene: TRBD2
J gene: TRBJ2-3
clone size: .
V gene: TRBV6-1

CDR3 protein: CASQKGAHNTEAFF
CDR3 DNA: TGCGCCAGCCAAAAGGGGGCTCATAACACTGAAGCTTTCTTT
D gene: TRBD1
J gene: TRBJ1-1
clone size: .
V gene: TRBV5-1

CDR3 protein: CASSLLSGSTDTQYF
CDR3 DNA: TGTGCCAGCAGTTTATTGAGCGGCAGCACAGATACGCAGTATTTT
D gene: .
J gene: TRBJ2-3
clone size: many
V gene: TRBV28

CDR3 protein: CASSEAGTGIYGYTF
CDR3 DNA: TGTGCCAGCAGTGAAGCTGGGACAGGGATCTATGGCTACACCTTC
D gene: TRBD1
J gene: TRBJ1-2
clone size: few
V gene: TRBV6-1

CDR3 protein: CSVEARDGGYYGYTF
CDR3 DNA: TGCAGCGTTGAAGCGCGGGACGGAGGATACTATGGCTACACCTTC
D gene: .
J gene: TRBJ1-2
clone size: .
V gene: TRBV29-1

CDR3 protein: CALGRDSNQPQHF
CDR3 DNA: TGTGCCTTAGGACGGGATAGCAATCAGCCCCAGCATTTT
D gene: .
J gene: TRBJ1-5
clone size: .
V gene: TRBV30

CDR3 protein: CAINRGRLAGENNEQFF
CDR3 DNA: TGTGCCATCAATCGGGGAAGGCTAGCGGGCGAGAACAATGAGCAGTTCTTC
D gene: TRBD2
J gene: TRBJ2-1
clone size: .
V gene: TRBV10-3

CDR3 protein: CASRWGHEQYF
CDR3 DNA: TGTGCCAGTAGATGGGGCCACGAGCAGTACTTC
D gene: .
J gene: TRBJ2-7
clone size: .
V gene: TRBV19

CDR3 protein: CASSPGGGNQPQHF
CDR3 DNA: TGTGCCAGCAGCCCAGGGGGCGGCAATCAGCCCCAGCATTTT
D gene: TRBD1
J gene: TRBJ1-5
clone size: once
V gene: TRBV6-5

CDR3 protein: CASRKQVSDEQYF
CDR3 DNA: TGCGCCAGCAGGAAACAGGTATCGGACGAGCAGTACTTC
D gene: .
J gene: TRBJ2-7
clone size: .
V gene: TRBV10-2

CDR3 protein: CASSATGNYGYTF
CDR3 DNA: TGTGCCAGCAGCGCTACAGGGAACTATGGCTACACCTTC
D gene: .
J gene: TRBJ1-2
clone size: .
V gene: TRBV28

CDR3 protein: CASSEWRAKTGGANVLTF
CDR3 DNA: TGTGCCAGCAGTGAATGGAGGGCAAAGACGGGTGGGGCCAACGTCCTGACTTTC
D gene: .
J gene: TRBJ2-6
clone size: .
V gene: TRBV2

CDR3 protein: CASSPEGGGLAKNIQYF
CDR3 DNA: TGTGCCAGCAGCCCAGAAGGCGGGGGACTAGCCAAAAACATTCAGTACTTC
D gene: TRBD2
J gene: TRBJ2-4
clone size: .
V gene: TRBV7-8

CDR3 protein: CASSPPSATNEKLFF
CDR3 DNA: TGTGCCAGCTCACCACCGTCGGCAACTAATGAAAAACTGTTTTTT
D gene: .
J gene: TRBJ1-4
clone size: .
V gene: TRBV18

CDR3 protein: CASSRSGAQDTQYF
CDR3 DNA: TGCGCCAGCAGCAGGAGCGGGGCCCAGGATACGCAGTATTTT
D gene: TRBD2
J gene: TRBJ2-3
clone size: .
V gene: TRBV4-1

CDR3 protein: CASSLQFRETQYF
CDR3 DNA: TGTGCCAGCAGCCTCCAGTTTCGAGAGACCCAGTACTTC
D gene: .
J gene: TRBJ2-5
clone size: .
V gene: TRBV7-3

CDR3 protein: CASSYGRQGNQPQHF
CDR3 DNA: TGTGCCAGCAGTTACGGGCGACAGGGCAATCAGCCCCAGCATTTT
D gene: .
J gene: TRBJ1-5
clone size: .
V gene: TRBV6-5

CDR3 protein: CASSLARGQGAFF
CDR3 DNA: TGTGCCAGCAGCTTAGCGAGGGGGCAGGGAGCTTTCTTT
D gene: TRBD1
J gene: TRBJ1-1
clone size: .
V gene: TRBV7-6

CDR3 protein: CASSLLNTEAFF
CDR3 DNA: TGTGCCAGCAGTTTGTTAAACACTGAAGCTTTCTTT
D gene: .
J gene: TRBJ1-1
clone size: .
V gene: TRBV28

CDR3 protein: CASSLSAELIGNTIYF
CDR3 DNA: TGTGCCAGCAGCTTATCAGCGGAATTAATTGGAAACACCATATATTTT
D gene: .
J gene: TRBJ1-3
clone size: .
V gene: TRBV7-9

CDR3 protein: CASSPLYEQYF
CDR3 DNA: TGTGCCAGCAGCCCTCTGTACGAGCAGTACTTC
D gene: .
J gene: TRBJ2-7
clone size: once
V gene: TRBV7-2

CDR3 protein: CASSLVEGDTQYF
CDR3 DNA: TGCGCCAGCAGCTTGGTAGAGGGAGATACGCAGTATTTT
D gene: .
J gene: TRBJ2-3
clone size: .
V gene: TRBV5-1

CDR3 protein: CASSVEQGHTIYF
CDR3 DNA: TGTGCCAGCAGCGTAGAACAGGGCCACACCATATATTTT
D gene: .
J gene: TRBJ1-3
clone size: .
V gene: TRBV9

CDR3 protein: CATSREGTSHTGELFF
CDR3 DNA: TGTGCCACCAGCAGAGAAGGGACTAGTCACACCGGGGAGCTGTTTTTT
D gene: TRBD2
J gene: TRBJ2-2
clone size: few
V gene: TRBV15

CDR3 protein: CAISVRDFLEDNEQFF
CDR3 DNA: TGTGCCATCAGTGTCCGGGACTTTTTGGAAGACAATGAGCAGTTCTTC
D gene: .
J gene: TRBJ2-1
clone size: .
V gene: TRBV10-3